Below are 14 T cell receptor beta chains sequenced from a single sample in a study of T cell responses to AZD1222 COVID-19 vaccine. Some clones are missing from TCRdb's copy, which holds only in-frame ones; the method was immunoSEQ multiplex PCR. This sample yields approximately 130,000 clones, of which 80% to 95% are seen a single time; under 4% belongs to the top ten. Here the sequenced sample was peripheral blood, taken on day 0 of AZD1222 vaccination. These receptors came from an adult in good health.

The chain joins TRBV7-2 to TRBJ2-6, with a weak D call TRBD1 (6 bases). This CDR3 has 19 residues. V dropped 5 bases and J dropped 0 bases, with 20 bases sitting between them. Germline assignment: CDR1 SGHTA and CDR2 FQGNSA. CDR3 bases: TGTGCCAGCAGCCTAAATCAGGGGCTGTCGCTCTCTGGGGCCAACGTCCTGACTTTC. Residues: CASSLNQGLSLSGANVLTF. The variable domain in full, with the rest retrieved from reference TRBV7-2 and TRBJ2-6, is GAGVSQSPSNKVTEKGKDVELRCDPISGHTALYWYRQSLGQGLEFLIYFQGNSAPDKSGLPSDRFSAERTGGSVSTLTIQRTQQEDSAVYLCASSLNQGLSLSGANVLTFGAGSRLTVL.

CDR3 region: CASSLTGTGELFF. The DNA of the CDR3 is TGTGCCAGCAGCTTGACTGGCACCGGGGAGCTGTTTTTT. The rearrangement joins TRBV7-2 to TRBJ2-2, with D hard to call. Trimming took off 3 bases at V and 4 bases at J, with 6 bases between the two ends. Germline V lookup: CDR1 SGHTA, CDR2 FQGNSA. This CDR3 comprises 13 residues.

This chain connects TRBV5-4 to TRBJ2-1, with TRBD1 identical over 9 bases. In germline, CDR1 is SGHNT, CDR2 YYREEE (reference sequence). Trimming removed 4 bases from V and 7 bases from J; junction bases left unmatched: 12. The CDR3 loop spans 16 amino acids. CDR3 bases: TGTGCCAGCAGCCCCGGGCATAGGACAGGGGTAAATGAGCAGTTCTTC. Residues: CASSPGHRTGVNEQFF.

This chain uses TRBV29-1 with TRBJ1-3; 11 bases match TRBD1. Per the germline V gene, CDR1 is SQVTM and CDR2 is ANQGSEA. The CDR3 sequence is 14 residues long. V shed 6 bases and J 4 bases; nucleotides not matched to a gene: 5. The CDR3 reads CSVQGTGGGNTIYF. As DNA, the CDR3 is TGCAGCGTCCAAGGGACAGGGGGGGGAAACACCATATATTTT.

V and J are TRBV5-6 and TRBJ2-7; 10 bases line up with TRBD2. The junction had 9 bases not matched to a gene; V was cut back by 5 bases and J by 4 bases. Germline assignment: CDR1 SGHDT and CDR2 YYEEEE. The CDR3 is 15 amino acids. Here the CDR3 reads CASSMLAGVGYEQYF. CDR3 nucleotide sequence: TGTGCCAGCAGTATGCTAGCGGGAGTAGGATACGAGCAGTACTTC.

This chain connects TRBV7-2 to TRBJ1-4; D perhaps matches TRBD1 (6 bases). The CDR3 totals 16 residues. V lost 5 bases to trimming and J lost 3 bases, with 16 bases between them. CDR1 and CDR2 from the germline V gene are SGHTA and FQGNSA. The CDR3 sequence: CASSPKGVWANEKLFF. DNA for the CDR3: TGTGCCAGCAGCCCGAAGGGGGTGTGGGCTAATGAAAAACTGTTTTTT.

The chain combines TRBV6-6 with TRBJ2-4; 9 positions agree with TRBD1. V dropped 5 bases and J dropped 2; count of bases not matched to a gene: 10. In germline, CDR1 is MNHNY, CDR2 SVGAGI (reference sequence). The CDR3 length is 17 residues. CDR3 sequence reads: CASSHIWDRETKNIQYF. The CDR3, as DNA: TGTGCCAGCAGTCACATCTGGGACAGGGAAACCAAAAACATTCAGTACTTC.

The chain joins TRBV5-1 to TRBJ2-5, with TRBD2 matching over 11 bases. The CDR3 consists of 15 residues. The V segment lost 3 bases and the J segment 4 bases; nucleotides outside the gene matches: 5. Germline V gene data show CDR1 as SGHRS and CDR2 as YFSETQ. The chain's CDR3 is CASSSTGLAGETQYF. CDR3 nucleotides: TGCGCCAGCAGCTCAACCGGACTAGCGGGAGAGACCCAGTACTTC.

The rearrangement links TRBV11-3 to TRBJ2-7; 10 nucleotides line up with TRBD1. This CDR3 comprises 13 residues. In germline, CDR1 is SGHNT, CDR2 YENEEA. Trimming took 5 bases from V and 2 from J; bases not matched to a gene: 0. CDR3 nucleotide sequence: TGTGCCAGCAGCGGACAGGGGGCCTACGAGCAGTACTTC. As protein: CASSGQGAYEQYF.

The rearrangement uses TRBV5-1 and TRBJ2-1; D gene uncertain. Germline-derived CDR1 and CDR2 are SGHRS and YFSETQ. Trimming shortened V by 0 bases and J by 2 bases, and 6 bases separated the two germline ends. This CDR3 has 14 residues. Here the CDR3 reads CASSLAPAYNEQFF. For the CDR3, the DNA is TGCGCCAGCAGCTTGGCCCCGGCCTACAATGAGCAGTTCTTC.

The chain uses TRBV9 and TRBJ1-5, with 7 bases fitting TRBD1. Germline V CDR1 and CDR2: SGDLS, YYNGEE. The CDR3 runs 15 residues. J lost 7 bases, V lost 0 bases, and 7 bases had no gene match. The CDR3 DNA follows: TGTGCCAGCAGCGTAGACCACCGAGGGGGCCAGCCCCAGCATTTT. Its translation is CASSVDHRGGQPQHF.

The chain has TRBV6-5 and TRBJ1-4; 8 bases are a match to TRBD1. V lost 5 bases, J lost 5 bases, and 7 bases stayed unmatched. Germline V CDR1 and CDR2: MNHEY, SVGAGI. This CDR3 spans 15 amino acids. The CDR3 bases are TGTGCCAGCAGTCGGACCGGGACAGGAAATGAAAAACTGTTTTTT. Residues: CASSRTGTGNEKLFF.

V usage is TRBV11-2 and J usage is TRBJ1-4, with a possible D match to TRBD1 (6 bases). V lost 1 base and J lost 10, with 13 bases in between. This CDR3 is 14 amino acids long. Looked up from germline, CDR1 is SGHAT and CDR2 is FQNNGV. CDR3 in DNA: TGTGCCAGCAGCTTAGTCGAAGGCAGGGGAAAACTGTTTTTT. It encodes CASSLVEGRGKLFF.

The rearrangement links TRBV5-1 to TRBJ2-7; 7 bases fit TRBD1. The CDR3 spans 15 residues. Trimming cost V 5 bases and J 3 bases; bases outside gene matches: 11. Germline V lookup: CDR1 SGHRS, CDR2 YFSETQ. The CDR3 DNA is TGCGCCAGCAGGCCCCGACAGGGAACAGTCTACGAGCAGTACTTC. Translating gives CASRPRQGTVYEQYF.